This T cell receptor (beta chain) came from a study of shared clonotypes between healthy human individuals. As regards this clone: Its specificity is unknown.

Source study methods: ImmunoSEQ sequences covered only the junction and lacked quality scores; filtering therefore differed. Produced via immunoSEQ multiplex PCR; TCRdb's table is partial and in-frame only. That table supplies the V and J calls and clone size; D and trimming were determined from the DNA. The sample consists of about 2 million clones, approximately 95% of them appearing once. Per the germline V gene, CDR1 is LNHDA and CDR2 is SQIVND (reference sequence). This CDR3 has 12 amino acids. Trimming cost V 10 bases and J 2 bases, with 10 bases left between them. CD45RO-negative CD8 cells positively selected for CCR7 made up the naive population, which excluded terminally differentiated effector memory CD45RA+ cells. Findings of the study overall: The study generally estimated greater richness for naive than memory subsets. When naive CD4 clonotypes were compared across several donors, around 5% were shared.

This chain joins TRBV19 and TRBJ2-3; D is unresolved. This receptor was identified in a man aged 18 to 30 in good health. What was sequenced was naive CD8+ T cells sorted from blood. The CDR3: CATPSFTDTQYF. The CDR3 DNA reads TGTGCCACCCCATCCTTCACAGATACGCAGTATTTT.